The present T cell receptor (beta chain) was sequenced within a study of technical replicates of blood from a handful of donors. The germline gives CDR1 MDHEN, CDR2 SYDVKM. The CDR3 has 14 amino acids. V was cut by 3 bases and J by 0 bases, with 9 bases left in between. This clone appeared a single time. Profiled with immunoSEQ multiplex PCR; TCRdb holds only in-frame clones, not every one. The repertoire holds approximately 70,000 clones, with 95% to 97% as singletons. V and J are TRBV28 and TRBJ2-7; no firm D call. The clonotype comes from a human donor in good health. Input material: T cells isolated from PBMCs. The CDR3 loop reads CASSFVPISYEQYF. The CDR3 nucleotides are TGTGCCAGCAGTTTTGTGCCTATCTCCTACGAGCAGTACTTC.